Shown below are 28 T cell receptor beta chains from a single sample sequenced in a study of siplizumab effects on memory and regulatory T cells. Generated by immunoSEQ multiplex PCR, the TCRdb table keeps only in-frame clones and is missing some. The table includes 80,000 to 95,000 clones, approximately 95% detected once. The sequenced material came from CD8+ T cells sorted from blood. The origin of the receptors is a human donor in good health.

This clone was observed a few times. This chain connects TRBV6-5 to TRBJ2-5; 15 bases agree with TRBD2. CDR1 is MNHEY, CDR2 SVGAGI, per germline. J gave up 2 bases and V 5 bases, and 0 bases lay outside the gene matches. The length of the CDR3 is 15 residues. The CDR3 bases are TGTGCCAGCAGTGGACTAGCGGGAGGGCAAGAGACCCAGTACTTC. Translated: CASSGLAGGQETQYF.

The J gene is TRBJ2-7, the V gene TRBV30; 14 nucleotides agree with TRBD2. The CDR3 is made up of 15 amino acids. Germline V lookup: CDR1 GTSNPN, CDR2 SVGIG (reference sequence). The junction had 5 bases not matched to a gene; V was cut back by 2 bases and J by 5 bases. This chain's CDR3 is CAWSIGTSGSHEQYF. The CDR3 nucleotides read TGTGCCTGGAGTATTGGGACTAGCGGGAGTCACGAGCAGTACTTC.

The chain combines TRBV4-1 with TRBJ1-5, with D possibly matching TRBD1 (5 bases). Trimming took off 1 base at V and 10 bases at J, with 14 bases between the two ends. CDR3 length: 14 amino acids. Per the germline V gene, CDR1 is MGHRA and CDR2 is YSYEKL. The CDR3 loop reads CASSQGRGDNPQHF. In nucleotides, the CDR3 is TGCGCCAGCAGCCAAGGACGGGGGGATAATCCCCAGCATTTT.

This chain joins TRBV5-1 and TRBJ2-1, with 7 bases that match TRBD2. Germline V gene sequence: CDR1 SGHRS, CDR2 YFSETQ. The CDR3 extends over 15 amino acids. V shed 4 bases, J shed 5 bases, and the junction held 9 bases outside the gene matches. The CDR3 loop reads CASSPWAGVHNEQFF. The CDR3 nucleotides are TGCGCCAGCAGCCCTTGGGCGGGAGTCCACAATGAGCAGTTCTTC.

This chain uses TRBV7-2 with TRBJ2-3; D unresolved. There are 14 residues in the CDR3. Trimming took 5 bases from V and 0 from J, leaving 9 bases between them. In germline, CDR1 is SGHTA, CDR2 FQGNSA. In DNA form, the CDR3 reads TGTGCCAGCAGCCCAGGTACTAGCACAGATACGCAGTATTTT. It is translated as CASSPGTSTDTQYF.

The chain uses TRBV30 and TRBJ2-5; possibly TRBD1 or TRBD2 for D (5 bases each). From germline, CDR1 is GTSNPN and CDR2 SVGIG (reference sequence). The CDR3 totals 12 residues. The germline V and J ends were trimmed by 5 bases and 4 bases, with 11 bases remaining between them. Here the CDR3 reads CAWEGRRETQYF. The CDR3 DNA is TGTGCCTGGGAGGGGCGGCGAGAGACCCAGTACTTC.

The V call is TRBV6-5, the J call TRBJ2-5, with D unclear. Per germline, CDR1 MNHEY and CDR2 SVGAGI. Trimming removed 1 base from V and 2 bases from J, with 5 bases in between. The CDR3 runs 13 residues. The CDR3, as DNA: TGTGCCAGCAGTTACTTGGAACAAGAGACCCAGTACTTC. Protein product: CASSYLEQETQYF.

V gene TRBV6-6 combines with J gene TRBJ2-2; 7 positions match TRBD1. The junction had 5 bases not matched to a gene; V was cut back by 5 bases and J by 2 bases. Germline CDR1 reads MNHNY; CDR2 reads SVGAGI (reference sequence). The CDR3 is made up of 15 amino acids. CDR3 residues: CASSDRDSNTGELFF. As DNA, the CDR3 is TGTGCCAGCAGTGACCGGGACAGCAACACCGGGGAGCTGTTTTTT.

The chain combines TRBV19 with TRBJ1-2; 7 bases map to TRBD1. There are 16 residues in the CDR3. The junction had 10 bases not matched to a gene; V was cut back by 0 bases and J by 6 bases. Germline assignment: CDR1 LNHDA and CDR2 SQIVND (reference sequence). DNA for the CDR3: TGTGCCAGTAGTATAGATCGGACAGGATGGGGTGATGGCTACACCTTC. Residues: CASSIDRTGWGDGYTF.

This sequence joins TRBV27 and TRBJ1-1; D unclear. Trimming shortened V by 1 base and J by 4 bases, and 7 bases separated the two germline ends. The CDR3 runs to 13 residues. Germline-derived CDR1 and CDR2 are MNHEY and SMNVEV (reference sequence). CDR3 sequence reads: CASSLLGFTEAFF. The CDR3 DNA sequence: TGTGCCAGCAGTTTATTAGGGTTCACTGAAGCTTTCTTT.

This clone was observed once. The chain couples TRBV10-3 to TRBJ2-7; D tentatively reads TRBD1 or TRBD2 (7 bases each). V gave up 10 bases and J gave up 6 bases, with 19 bases separating them. The CDR3 spans 13 residues. Germline V gives CDR1 ENHRY, CDR2 SYGVKD. CDR3 protein: CATSGGGGSEQYF. The DNA of the CDR3 is TGTGCCACCTCGGGGGGAGGGGGCAGCGAGCAGTACTTC.

The chain links TRBV2 to TRBJ2-6; D is unresolved. CDR1 and CDR2 from the germline V gene are SNHLY and FYNNEI. V gave up 3 bases and J gave up 0 bases, with 9 bases separating them. This CDR3 has 16 amino acids. The CDR3 is CASSDWASSGANVLTF. The DNA of the CDR3 is TGTGCCAGCAGTGACTGGGCAAGCTCTGGGGCCAACGTCCTGACTTTC.

The chain uses TRBV5-1 and TRBJ2-7; D not resolved. The CDR3 runs to 11 residues. Germline assignment: CDR1 SGHRS and CDR2 YFSETQ. V was pared by 0 bases and J by 6 bases, with 4 bases between. CDR3 loop: CASSLAGEQYF. CDR3 sequence (DNA): TGCGCCAGCAGCTTGGCTGGCGAGCAGTACTTC.

The chain links TRBV7-3 to TRBJ2-1; 9 nucleotides line up with TRBD2. The CDR3 runs to 15 residues. Trimming cost V 5 bases and J 4 bases; bases outside gene matches: 6. Germline V lookup: CDR1 SGHTA, CDR2 FQGTGA. CDR3 sequence: CASSVLAGIYNEQFF. The CDR3 nucleotides are TGTGCCAGCAGCGTCCTAGCGGGAATTTACAATGAGCAGTTCTTC.

The gene calls are TRBV19 and TRBJ2-5; D is undetermined. The germline V gene has CDR1 LNHDA and CDR2 SQIVND (reference sequence). This CDR3 is 11 amino acids long. V was trimmed by 6 bases and J by 5 bases, leaving 7 bases between them. DNA for the CDR3: TGTGCCAGTAGCCGGGCGGAGACCCAGTACTTC. It yields the protein CASSRAETQYF. Supplemented by reference TRBV19 and TRBJ2-5, the full variable domain reads DGGITQSPKYLFRKEGQNVTLSCEQNLNHDAMYWYRQDPGQGLRLIYYSQIVNDFQKGDIAEGYSVSREKKESFPLTVTSAQKNPTAFYLCASSRAETQYFGPGTRLLVL.

This chain connects TRBV25-1 to TRBJ1-1; D is uncertain. The V gene's germline CDR1 is MGHDK and CDR2 SYGVNS. The V end was cut by 1 base, the J end by 1 base, with 4 bases between. This CDR3 contains 13 residues. This CDR3 is CASSELENTEAFF. The CDR3 DNA reads TGTGCCAGCAGTGAATTGGAGAACACTGAAGCTTTCTTT.

The CDR3 nucleotides are TGTGCCAGTAGTACCCCCGCCCCAGCCTACGAGCAGTACTTC. Protein sequence: CASSTPAPAYEQYF. The V gene is TRBV19, the J gene TRBJ2-7; no clear D. V shed 4 bases and J shed 2 bases, with 12 bases lying between them. There are 14 residues in the CDR3. Looked up from germline, CDR1 is LNHDA and CDR2 is SQIVND (reference sequence).

This sequence joins TRBV15 and TRBJ1-2, with 7 bases identical to TRBD1. The CDR3 totals 14 residues. J gave up 4 bases and V 0 bases, and 2 bases lay outside the gene matches. Germline V gene data show CDR1 as LNHNV and CDR2 as YYDKDF (reference sequence). CDR3: CATSRDQGVYGYTF. DNA for the CDR3: TGTGCCACCAGCAGAGATCAGGGGGTCTATGGCTACACCTTC.

This clone was recorded once. Here the CDR3 DNA reads TGTGCCAGCTCTTTGGAGGGGAATGAGCAGTTCTTC. Its protein is CASSLEGNEQFF. The rearrangement uses TRBV7-9 and TRBJ2-1, with a tentative D call TRBD2 (6 bases). Germline V gene sequence: CDR1 SEHNR, CDR2 FQNEAQ (reference sequence). The CDR3 has 12 amino acids. Trimming stripped 8 bases from V and 7 bases from J, with 12 bases between.

CDR3 protein: CASSPDRGRETEAFF. In DNA form, the CDR3 reads TGTGCCAGCAGCCCGGACAGGGGGCGCGAGACTGAAGCTTTCTTT. The chain is built from TRBV11-3 and TRBJ1-1; TRBD1 matches 11 bases. The germline V gene encodes CDR1 SGHNT and CDR2 YENEEA. This CDR3 comprises 15 residues. The junction had 7 bases not matched to a gene; V was cut back by 5 bases and J by 5 bases.

This chain joins TRBV29-1 and TRBJ1-1; no reliable D call. V was cut by 4 bases and J by 1 base, with 4 bases left in between. In germline, CDR1 is SQVTM, CDR2 ANQGSEA. This CDR3 has 11 amino acids. DNA of the CDR3: TGCAGCGTTGCGAGGAACACTGAAGCTTTCTTT. Residues: CSVARNTEAFF.

V is TRBV5-1 and J is TRBJ2-7; 11 bases are a match to TRBD1. V lost 2 bases to trimming and J lost 4 bases; unmatched junction nucleotides: 2. The CDR3 sequence is 14 residues long. Germline loops: CDR1 SGHRS, CDR2 YFSETQ. This chain's CDR3 is CASSLGQGAYEQYF. As DNA, the CDR3 is TGCGCCAGCAGCTTAGGACAGGGGGCATACGAGCAGTACTTC.

CDR3 residues: CASSMLASNTGELFF. In nucleotides, the CDR3 is TGTGCCAGTAGTATGTTGGCATCGAACACCGGGGAGCTGTTTTTT. The rearrangement uses TRBV19 and TRBJ2-2; D is uncertain. This CDR3 is built from 15 residues. CDR1 is LNHDA, CDR2 SQIVND, per germline (reference sequence). V dropped 3 bases and J dropped 0 bases, with 8 bases sitting between them.

The chain employs TRBV4-1 and TRBJ2-7; D unresolved. The germline V gene has CDR1 MGHRA and CDR2 YSYEKL. V gave up 5 bases and J gave up 4 bases, with 12 bases separating them. The CDR3 has 13 amino acids. CDR3 nucleotides: TGCGCCAGCAGCGCAAGTTTCAGTTACGAGCAGTACTTC. Its translation: CASSASFSYEQYF.

The chain employs TRBV10-1 and TRBJ2-3; D unclear. Germline V gives CDR1 WNHNN, CDR2 SYGVQD (reference sequence). CDR3 length equals 10 residues. Trimming left V 8 bases short and J 2 bases short, with 2 bases between. The CDR3 region has the DNA TGCGCCAGCCACACAGATACGCAGTATTTT. It codes for CASHTDTQYF.

The V call is TRBV10-1, the J call TRBJ2-1; D not certain. The V gene lost 7 bases and the J gene lost 5 bases, with 12 bases spanning the gap. CDR3 length equals 13 residues. Germline V gene sequence: CDR1 WNHNN, CDR2 SYGVQD (reference sequence). CDR3 coding DNA: TGCGCCAGCACTCCGGACGGTAACAATGAGCAGTTCTTC. Translation gives CASTPDGNNEQFF.

V gene TRBV6-6 combines with J gene TRBJ2-7, with D unclear. CDR1 and CDR2 from the germline V gene are MNHNY and SVGAGI (reference sequence). This CDR3 is built from 13 residues. V dropped 5 bases and J dropped 3 bases, with 11 bases sitting between them. CDR3 sequence (DNA): TGTGCCAGCAGTCCCGGGCTATTCTACGAGCAGTACTTC. Translated, it gives CASSPGLFYEQYF.

The chain links TRBV15 to TRBJ1-1; TRBD1 is a possible D gene (6 bases). Germline lookup yields CDR1 LNHNV and CDR2 YYDKDF (reference sequence). This CDR3 is built from 14 residues. The V gene lost 4 bases and the J gene lost 4 bases, with 13 bases spanning the gap. DNA for the CDR3: TGTGCCACCAGCATTCGCAGGGGAGCCACTGAAGCTTTCTTT. Encoded protein: CATSIRRGATEAFF.